Below, 27 T cell receptor beta chains from the same sample are listed, as sequenced in a study of T cell clonotyping in hematopoietic cell transplantation. Clones were sequenced by immunoSEQ multiplex PCR, and TCRdb holds only the in-frame ones, with some missing. Of about 41,000 clones listed, roughly 96% are singletons. Sequenced sample: peripheral blood mononuclear cells. These receptors were collected from a man younger than 45 in good health. Some clones in this sample may be carry-over from other donors' samples.

The chain uses TRBV27 and TRBJ1-2, with D possibly matching TRBD1 (5 bases). The CDR3 has 14 residues. Deletions cut 5 bases from V and 8 bases from J, with 18 bases between. Germline lookup yields CDR1 MNHEY and CDR2 SMNVEV (reference sequence). The CDR3 DNA reads TGTGCCAGCAGTCCAGGACACCCTCGATTGGGCTACACCTTC. Protein sequence: CASSPGHPRLGYTF.

This chain connects TRBV7-9 to TRBJ1-1; 9 bases are shared with TRBD1. Germline V gives CDR1 SEHNR, CDR2 FQNEAQ (reference sequence). V gave up 1 base and J gave up 0 bases; unmatched junction bases: 3. This CDR3 spans 16 amino acids. The DNA of the CDR3 is TGTGCCAGCAGCTTAGGGGGACAGGGCATGAACACTGAAGCTTTCTTT. Its translation: CASSLGGQGMNTEAFF.

This chain uses TRBV11-2 with TRBJ2-3, with TRBD2 matching 9 bases. Germline V gene data show CDR1 as SGHAT and CDR2 as FQNNGV. V lost 0 bases and J lost 8; bases outside the gene matches: 3. The CDR3 consists of 14 residues. CDR3 protein: CASSLEAGGSTQYF. The DNA of the CDR3 is TGTGCCAGCAGCTTAGAAGCGGGGGGATCTACGCAGTATTTT.

In its sample, this clone was seen once. The genes are TRBV2 and TRBJ1-4, with 10 bases matching TRBD1. V shed 7 bases and J 8 bases; nucleotides not matched to a gene: 7. This CDR3 has 14 residues. Germline assignment: CDR1 SNHLY and CDR2 FYNNEI. CDR3 region: CASIPRTGGEKLFF. CDR3 nucleotide sequence: TGTGCCAGCATCCCCCGGACAGGGGGAGAAAAACTGTTTTTT.

J is TRBJ1-1 and V is TRBV5-1; TRBD1 matches at 10 bases. Germline V gene sequence: CDR1 SGHRS, CDR2 YFSETQ. Losses at the gene ends were 4 bases for V and 11 bases for J; bases not matched to a gene: 14. The CDR3 consists of 15 residues. CDR3 amino acids: CASSDPGQGILSAFF. The CDR3 DNA reads TGCGCCAGCAGCGATCCGGGACAGGGGATTTTGAGCGCTTTCTTT.

The chain joins TRBV6-6 to TRBJ1-6; D unresolved. CDR3 length: 13 residues. CDR1 MNHNY and CDR2 SVGAGI come from the germline V gene (reference sequence). The V end lost 6 bases, the J end lost 11 bases, and 14 bases lay between the germline ends. In DNA form, the CDR3 reads TGTGCCAGCAGCCCCTCTTGGAGGGCACCCCTCCACTTT. This translates into CASSPSWRAPLHF.

The chain uses TRBV10-3 and TRBJ1-4; no reliable D call. Germline CDR1 and CDR2: ENHRY and SYGVKD. This CDR3 has 13 amino acids. V was shortened by 0 bases and J by 5 bases, with 4 bases between the two germline ends. The CDR3 loop is CAISESANEKLFF. The CDR3 coding sequence is TGTGCCATCAGTGAGTCGGCAAATGAAAAACTGTTTTTT.

The rearrangement links TRBV13 to TRBJ2-2; D tentatively fits TRBD1 or TRBD2 (6 bases each). The CDR3 runs to 16 residues. V was shortened by 1 base and J by 1 base, with 10 bases between the two germline ends. Germline V gene lookup returns CDR1 PRHDT and CDR2 FYEKMQ (reference sequence). CDR3 sequence reads: CASSLERGRNTGELFF. Here the CDR3 DNA reads TGTGCCAGCAGCTTAGAACGGGGGCGGAACACCGGGGAGCTGTTTTTT. The whole variable domain, remainder taken from reference TRBV13 and TRBJ2-2, is AAGVIQSPRHLIKEKRETATLKCYPIPRHDTVYWYQQGPGQDPQFLISFYEKMQSDKGSIPDRFSAQQFSDYHSELNMSSLELGDSALYFCASSLERGRNTGELFFGEGSRLTVL.

The J gene is TRBJ1-1, the V gene TRBV19; D gene ambiguous. CDR3 length equals 15 residues. V was pared by 3 bases and J by 4 bases, with 15 bases between. Per germline, CDR1 LNHDA and CDR2 SQIVND (reference sequence). CDR3 sequence: CASSMWPIVSTEAFF. CDR3 nucleotide sequence: TGTGCCAGTAGTATGTGGCCTATTGTGAGCACTGAAGCTTTCTTT.

This chain links TRBV11-3 with TRBJ2-5; D is undetermined. This CDR3 has 13 amino acids. Per germline, CDR1 SGHNT and CDR2 YENEEA. Between the trimmed V and J ends, which lost 3 bases and 2 bases, there was a span of 7 bases. CDR3 in amino acids: CASSFSAQETQYF. The CDR3 DNA reads as TGTGCCAGCAGCTTCTCCGCTCAAGAGACCCAGTACTTC.

V is TRBV7-9 and J is TRBJ2-5; 10 positions agree with TRBD2. Germline CDR1 SEHNR, CDR2 FQNEAQ (reference sequence). The CDR3 covers 17 residues. Germline trimming cut 1 base from V and 4 bases from J; bases unmatched to any gene: 9. In nucleotides, the CDR3 is TGTGCCAGCAGCTTAGTAATCCTAGCGGGAGTGGGAGAGACCCAGTACTTC. Residues: CASSLVILAGVGETQYF.

The V and J genes are TRBV13 and TRBJ2-7; TRBD2 might be the D (6 bases). V lost 5 bases to trimming and J lost 1 base, with 9 bases between them. CDR3 length: 13 amino acids. Looked up from germline, CDR1 is PRHDT and CDR2 is FYEKMQ (reference sequence). In DNA form, the CDR3 reads TGTGCCAGCAGCGGGAGGCGGTCCTACGAGCAGTACTTC. Residues: CASSGRRSYEQYF.

CDR3 bases: TGCGCCAGCAGCCACCTTGACAGGGAAAACACTGAAGCTTTCTTT. It is translated as CASSHLDRENTEAFF. The rearrangement uses TRBV4-1 and TRBJ1-1, with 7 bases identical to TRBD1. The V gene's germline CDR1 is MGHRA and CDR2 YSYEKL. Trimming cost V 3 bases and J 2 bases; bases outside gene matches: 6. CDR3 size: 15 residues.

The V gene is TRBV6-5, the J gene TRBJ2-5; D remains unclear. The CDR3 covers 14 residues. Germline V gene lookup returns CDR1 MNHEY and CDR2 SVGAGI. Trimming removed 5 bases from V and 1 base from J, with 11 bases in between. CDR3 sequence: CASSGLGGQETQYF. CDR3 bases: TGTGCCAGCAGTGGCCTGGGTGGCCAAGAGACCCAGTACTTC.

The J gene is TRBJ1-3, the V gene TRBV6-1, with D possibly being TRBD1 (5 bases). Germline CDR1 and CDR2: MNHNS and SASEGT. The V and J ends lost 0 bases and 0 bases respectively, with 12 bases between them. This CDR3 contains 17 residues. The chain's CDR3 is CASSEAGPELSGNTIYF. The CDR3 DNA is TGTGCCAGCAGTGAAGCGGGGCCCGAACTCTCTGGAAACACCATATATTTT.

The chain joins TRBV6-5 to TRBJ2-7; TRBD2 might be the D (7 bases). CDR3 length: 16 residues. Germline V lookup: CDR1 MNHEY, CDR2 SVGAGI. V shed 4 bases and J shed 5 bases, with 21 bases lying between them. The CDR3 DNA follows: TGTGCCAGCAGTTGGGACAACTGGGGGGGGCAGGACGAGCAGTACTTC. It codes for CASSWDNWGGQDEQYF.

This clone was counted a single time. This chain connects TRBV11-2 to TRBJ2-3, with D hard to call. This CDR3 is built from 12 residues. CDR1 is SGHAT and CDR2 is FQNNGV in the germline V gene. V lost 2 bases and J 6 bases, leaving 6 bases between the germline ends. As DNA, the CDR3 is TGTGCCAGCAGCTTATCCTTGGATACGCAGTATTTT. It is translated as CASSLSLDTQYF. The full variable domain, with the rest looked up from reference TRBV11-2 and TRBJ2-3, is EAGVAQSPRYKIIEKRQSVAFWCNPISGHATLYWYQQILGQGPKLLIQFQNNGVVDDSQLPKDRFSAERLKGVDSTLKIQPAKLEDSAVYLCASSLSLDTQYFGPGTRLTVL.

The chain uses TRBV19 and TRBJ1-5; D not resolved. Germline CDR1 reads LNHDA; CDR2 reads SQIVND (reference sequence). Trimming cost V 6 bases and J 11 bases, with 14 bases left between them. The CDR3 totals 12 residues. The CDR3 DNA reads as TGTGCCAGTAGATCACCGGAGAAGTCCCAGCATTTT. It specifies CASRSPEKSQHF.

This chain connects TRBV13 to TRBJ2-7; D is undetermined. Trimming pared 4 bases from V and 0 bases from J, leaving 7 bases between. The CDR3 sequence is 13 residues long. In germline, CDR1 is PRHDT, CDR2 FYEKMQ (reference sequence). CDR3 in amino acids: CASSYRSSYEQYF. The CDR3 DNA reads TGTGCCAGCAGCTACCGGTCCTCCTACGAGCAGTACTTC. Full variable domain (outside the CDR3, taken from reference TRBV13 and TRBJ2-7): AAGVIQSPRHLIKEKRETATLKCYPIPRHDTVYWYQQGPGQDPQFLISFYEKMQSDKGSIPDRFSAQQFSDYHSELNMSSLELGDSALYFCASSYRSSYEQYFGPGTRLTVT.

This clone was seen once. This chain links TRBV4-2 with TRBJ1-2; possible D gene TRBD1, 5 bases. Trimming left V 0 bases short and J 4 bases short, with 15 bases between. Germline assignment: CDR1 LGHNA and CDR2 YNFKEQ. This CDR3 is built from 16 residues. DNA for the CDR3: TGTGCCAGCAGCCAAGAGGGGGGTCCCGGACCCTATGGCTACACCTTC. Amino acids: CASSQEGGPGPYGYTF.

The rearrangement uses TRBV28 and TRBJ1-1; D perhaps matches TRBD1 (5 bases). V lost 2 bases and J lost 0, with 7 bases in between. The CDR3 is 14 amino acids. The V gene's germline CDR1 is MDHEN and CDR2 SYDVKM. This CDR3 reads CASSLGGVNTEAFF. In DNA form, the CDR3 reads TGTGCCAGCAGTTTAGGGGGGGTGAACACTGAAGCTTTCTTT.

The chain is built from TRBV5-1 and TRBJ2-5, with D uncertain. Germline CDR1 SGHRS, CDR2 YFSETQ. The CDR3 consists of 13 residues. The V end was cut by 3 bases, the J end by 2 bases, with 8 bases between. The CDR3 loop is CASSSLAQETQYF. The CDR3 region has the DNA TGCGCCAGCAGCTCTCTGGCACAAGAGACCCAGTACTTC.

The rearrangement links TRBV20-1 to TRBJ2-5, with no clear D. This CDR3 has 11 amino acids. The V gene's germline CDR1 is DFQATT and CDR2 SNEGSKA (reference sequence). V was shortened by 1 base and J by 4 bases, with 4 bases between the two germline ends. The CDR3 reads CSARGGETQYF. The CDR3 DNA follows: TGCAGTGCTAGAGGAGGAGAGACCCAGTACTTC.

In its sample, this clone was seen once. The chain links TRBV11-2 to TRBJ2-7; D remains ambiguous. With 3 bases removed from V and 5 bases from J, the gap between germline ends came to 2 bases. This CDR3 region has 10 residues. Germline V gene sequence: CDR1 SGHAT, CDR2 FQNNGV. CDR3 sequence (DNA): TGTGCCAGCAGCTTGAACGAGCAGTACTTC. Translation gives CASSLNEQYF. Combining the CDR3 with reference TRBV11-2 and TRBJ2-7 gives the whole variable domain EAGVAQSPRYKIIEKRQSVAFWCNPISGHATLYWYQQILGQGPKLLIQFQNNGVVDDSQLPKDRFSAERLKGVDSTLKIQPAKLEDSAVYLCASSLNEQYFGPGTRLTVT.

The CDR3 DNA reads TGTGCCAGCAACATGGGACAGGGGGCAAACTATGGCTACACCTTC. This sequence encodes CASNMGQGANYGYTF. The rearrangement links TRBV11-2 to TRBJ1-2, with 12 bases fitting TRBD1. CDR3 size: 15 residues. Trimming cost V 7 bases and J 2 bases; bases outside gene matches: 5. Germline loops: CDR1 SGHAT, CDR2 FQNNGV. Full variable domain (remainder filled in from reference TRBV11-2 and TRBJ1-2): EAGVAQSPRYKIIEKRQSVAFWCNPISGHATLYWYQQILGQGPKLLIQFQNNGVVDDSQLPKDRFSAERLKGVDSTLKIQPAKLEDSAVYLCASNMGQGANYGYTFGSGTRLTVV.

This chain joins TRBV19 and TRBJ1-4; perhaps TRBD1 as D (5 bases). CDR1 is LNHDA and CDR2 is SQIVND in the germline V gene (reference sequence). This CDR3 spans 14 amino acids. V was pared by 4 bases and J by 6 bases, with 12 bases between. DNA for the CDR3: TGTGCCAGTAGTAGGGGACTCTTGGATGAAAAACTGTTTTTT. As protein: CASSRGLLDEKLFF.

The V call is TRBV2, the J call TRBJ2-1; the D is unclear. Germline CDR1 is SNHLY and CDR2 is FYNNEI. V was trimmed by 3 bases and J by 8 bases, leaving 17 bases between them. CDR3 size: 15 residues. The DNA of the CDR3 is TGTGCCAGCAGTGATTTAGTAAAGGTGTCCGATGAGCAGTTCTTC. The encoded protein is CASSDLVKVSDEQFF.